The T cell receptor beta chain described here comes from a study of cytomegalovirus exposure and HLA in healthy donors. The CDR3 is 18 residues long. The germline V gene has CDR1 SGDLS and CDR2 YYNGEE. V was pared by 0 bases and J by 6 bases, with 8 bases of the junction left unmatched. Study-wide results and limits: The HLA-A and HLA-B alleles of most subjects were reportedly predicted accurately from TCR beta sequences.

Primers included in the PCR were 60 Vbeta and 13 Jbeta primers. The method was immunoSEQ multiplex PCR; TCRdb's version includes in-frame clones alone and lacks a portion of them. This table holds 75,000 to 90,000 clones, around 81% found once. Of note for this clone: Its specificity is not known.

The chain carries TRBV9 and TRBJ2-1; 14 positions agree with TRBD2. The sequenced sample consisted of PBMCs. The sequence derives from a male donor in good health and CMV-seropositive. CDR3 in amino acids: CASSVDLGTSGSSNEQFF. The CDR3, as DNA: TGTGCCAGCAGCGTAGATCTGGGGACTAGCGGGAGTAGCAATGAGCAGTTCTTC.